The clone carrying this T cell receptor (beta chain) was counted at least ten times. Its antigen is unknown. The data are from a study of breast tumors, draining lymph nodes, adjacent tissues. TCRdb re-derived calls from the multiplex PCR reads in MiXCR, one entry per CDR3 protein. The profile shows 150,000 to 200,000 distinct CDR3 sequences, approximately 33% of them singletons. General study points: Tumor repertoires ranked between lymph nodes and nontumor tissue in diversity, with V and J gene preferences. Findings are consistent with lymph node origin and intratumoral expansion of most tumor T cells.

The germline gives CDR1 SGHTA, CDR2 FQGNSA. V was pared by 5 bases and J by 5 bases, with 18 bases between. The CDR3 is 15 residues long. Breast cancer patients provided tissue from their axillary draining lymph nodes. This TCR came from a female donor with breast cancer. Some clones in this sample may be carry-over from other donors' samples. The V and J genes are TRBV7-2 and TRBJ1-2; tentative D call: TRBD1 (5 bases). The specimen was axillary lymph node tissue. In nucleotides, the CDR3 is TGTGCCAGCAGCCTCGTTGGGAGGGGAGAATATGGCTACACCTTC. Its translation is CASSLVGRGEYGYTF.